This T cell receptor beta chain was sequenced for a study of T cell changes during pregnancy in multiple sclerosis. Clones were sequenced by immunoSEQ multiplex PCR, and TCRdb holds only the in-frame ones, with some missing. The sample includes 40,000 to 55,000 clones, around nine tenths of them seen just once. Source: CD4+ T cells from peripheral blood mononuclear cells, taken after pregnancy. This TCR was sampled from a female donor in good health, enrolled as a control in a pregnancy study.

CDR3 sequence: CASSSGTNQETQYF. The CDR3 nucleotides are TGTGCCAGCAGCTCCGGGACTAACCAAGAGACCCAGTACTTC. The chain couples TRBV5-8 to TRBJ2-5; 7 bases are shared with TRBD2. Germline CDR1 SGHTS, CDR2 YDEGEE. The CDR3 spans 14 residues. The ends lost 3 bases at V and 0 bases at J; junction bases unmatched: 2.